Reported below is one TCR beta chain. Its cognate antigen is unknown. This specimen comes from a study of cytomegalovirus exposure and HLA in healthy donors. Findings and limits, study-wide: Cytomegalovirus association was assigned to about 150 TCR beta chains. A later analysis by the authors found several of the most significant clusters apparently linked to common viral pathogens. Analyzed later, most CMV-associated TCR beta chains appeared HLA-restricted.

The PCR had 60 Vbeta and 13 Jbeta primers. Profiling relied on immunoSEQ multiplex PCR, and the TCRdb table lists in-frame clones only, not all of them. Here the sample spans 150,000 to 200,000 clones, more than 70% being singletons. Germline V lookup: CDR1 GTSNPN, CDR2 SVGIG (reference sequence). CDR3 length: 14 residues. V lost 5 bases to trimming and J lost 1 base, with 14 bases between them. Source material: PBMCs. The chain combines TRBV30 with TRBJ1-1; the D gene is possibly TRBD1 (6 bases). The sequence was collected from a male donor in good health and CMV-seronegative. CDR3 in amino acids: CAWLTGIRNTEAFF. The CDR3 bases are TGTGCCTGGCTCACAGGGATTAGGAACACTGAAGCTTTCTTT.